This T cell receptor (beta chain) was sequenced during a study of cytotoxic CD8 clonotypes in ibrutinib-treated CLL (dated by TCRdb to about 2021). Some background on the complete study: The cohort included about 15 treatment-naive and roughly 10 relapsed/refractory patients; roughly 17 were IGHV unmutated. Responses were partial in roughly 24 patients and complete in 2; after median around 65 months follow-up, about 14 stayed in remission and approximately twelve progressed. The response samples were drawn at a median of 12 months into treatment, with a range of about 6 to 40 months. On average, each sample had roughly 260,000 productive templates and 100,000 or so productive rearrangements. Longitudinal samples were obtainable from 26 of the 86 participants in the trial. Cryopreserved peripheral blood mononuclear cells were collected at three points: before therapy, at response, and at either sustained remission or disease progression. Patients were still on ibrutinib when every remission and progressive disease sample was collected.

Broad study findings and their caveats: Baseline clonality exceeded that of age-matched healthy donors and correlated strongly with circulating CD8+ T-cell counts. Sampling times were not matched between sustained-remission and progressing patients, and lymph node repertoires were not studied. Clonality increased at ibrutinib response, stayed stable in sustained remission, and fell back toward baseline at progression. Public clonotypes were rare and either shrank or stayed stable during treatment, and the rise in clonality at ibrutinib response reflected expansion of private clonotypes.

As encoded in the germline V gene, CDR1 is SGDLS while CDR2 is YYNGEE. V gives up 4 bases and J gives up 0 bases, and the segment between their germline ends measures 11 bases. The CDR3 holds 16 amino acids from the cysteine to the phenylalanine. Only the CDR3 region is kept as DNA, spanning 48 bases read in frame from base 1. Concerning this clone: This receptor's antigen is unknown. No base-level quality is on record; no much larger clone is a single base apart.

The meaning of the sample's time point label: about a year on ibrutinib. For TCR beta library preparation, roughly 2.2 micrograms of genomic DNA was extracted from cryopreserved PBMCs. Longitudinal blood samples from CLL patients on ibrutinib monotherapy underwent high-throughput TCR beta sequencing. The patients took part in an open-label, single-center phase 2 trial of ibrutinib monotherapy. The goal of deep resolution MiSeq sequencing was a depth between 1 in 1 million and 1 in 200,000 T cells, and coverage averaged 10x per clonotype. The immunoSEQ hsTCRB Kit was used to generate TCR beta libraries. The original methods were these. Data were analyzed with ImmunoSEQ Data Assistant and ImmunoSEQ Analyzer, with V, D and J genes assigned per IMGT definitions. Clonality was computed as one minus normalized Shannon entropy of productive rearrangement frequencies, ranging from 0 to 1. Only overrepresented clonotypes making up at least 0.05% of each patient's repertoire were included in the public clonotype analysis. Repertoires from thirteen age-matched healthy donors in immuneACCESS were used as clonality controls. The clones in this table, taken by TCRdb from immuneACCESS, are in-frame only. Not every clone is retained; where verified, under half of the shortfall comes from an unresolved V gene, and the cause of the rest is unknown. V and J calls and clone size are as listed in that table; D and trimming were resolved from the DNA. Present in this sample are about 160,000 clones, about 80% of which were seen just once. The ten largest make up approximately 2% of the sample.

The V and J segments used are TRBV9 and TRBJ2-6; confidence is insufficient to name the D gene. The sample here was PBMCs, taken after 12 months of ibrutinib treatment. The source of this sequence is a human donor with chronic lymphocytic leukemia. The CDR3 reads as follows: CASSPRGLSGANVLTF. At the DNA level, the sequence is TGTGCCAGCAGCCCGAGAGGCCTCTCTGGGGCCAACGTCCTGACTTTC.